The sequence of this T cell receptor (beta chain) was determined in a study of technical replicates of blood from several donors. Sequencing was performed with immunoSEQ multiplex PCR; in TCRdb, only in-frame clones are kept and a portion is missing. This table has under 85,000 clones, roughly 92% appearing once. With V trimmed by 10 bases and J by 1 base, 7 bases remained unmatched. The CDR3 totals 14 residues. The V gene's germline CDR1 is SNHLY and CDR2 FYNNEI. The chain links TRBV2 to TRBJ2-3, with 8 bases matching TRBD2. This sequence was found in a human donor in good health. The sequencing input was T cells isolated from PBMCs. Here the CDR3 reads CAISGGIGTDTQYF. CDR3 in DNA: TGTGCCATAAGCGGGGGTATCGGCACAGATACGCAGTATTTT. The entire variable domain, with the rest obtained from reference TRBV2 and TRBJ2-3, is as follows: EPEVTQTPSHQVTQMGQEVILRCVPISNHLYFYWYRQILGQKVEFLVSFYNNEISEKSEIFDDQFSVERPDGSNFTLKIRSTKLEDSAMYFCAISGGIGTDTQYFGPGTRLTVL.